These T cell receptor beta chains were read from a single sample in a study of vaccination and CD4 T cells after COVID-19. These receptors have no identified antigens. TCRdb re-derived calls from the PCR reads in MiXCR, one entry per CDR3 protein. The data contain more than 15,000 distinct CDR3 sequences, 47% of them singletons. Sequenced input: cultured CD4+ T cells from blood. The receptors originated from a human donor with COVID-19. The CDR3 runs from the conserved cysteine through the conserved F or W. Fields, in order: clone size, J gene, D gene, V gene, CDR3 DNA, CDR3 protein. D genes are given only for firm matches. Rows may omit the clone size; those that give it use once, few, many or a size class.

>NA|TRBJ2-5|TRBD2|TRBV7-9
TGTGCCAGCAGCTTAAGGACGACCGGGGGGCAAGAGACCCAGTACTTC
CASSLRTTGGQETQYF
>NA|TRBJ2-2|TRBD2|TRBV7-2
TGTGCCAGCAGCCAAGCGGGGCTGAACACCGGGGAGCTGTTTTTT
CASSQAGLNTGELFF
>once|TRBJ1-1|NA|TRBV6-4
TGTGCCAGCAGTGACTCCCGGGCAATGAACACTGAAGCTTTCTTT
CASSDSRAMNTEAFF
>few|TRBJ2-7|NA|TRBV20-1
TGCAGTGGGATCCCGGGTCTTGTGGACGAGCAGTACTTC
CSGIPGLVDEQYF
>few|TRBJ1-6|NA|TRBV6-1
TGTGCCAGCAGCCGAGTGAATTCACCCCTCCACTTT
CASSRVNSPLHF
>NA|TRBJ2-5|TRBD2|TRBV11-2
TGTGCCAGCAGTACCGGGAGGCAAGAGACCCAGTACTTC
CASSTGRQETQYF
>NA|TRBJ1-1|NA|TRBV9
TGTGCCAGCAGCTCTCTCCCGGGGAGTGAAGCTTTCTTT
CASSSLPGSEAFF
>NA|TRBJ1-2|NA|TRBV7-2
TGTGCCAGCAGCTTAGGGGCCGGGGCCCCCCCCACCTATGGCTACACCTTC
CASSLGAGAPPTYGYTF
>NA|TRBJ2-6|NA|TRBV6-5
TGTGCCAGCAGTTACTCGGCGAACTCTGGGGCCAACGTCCTGACTTTC
CASSYSANSGANVLTF
>few|TRBJ1-5|NA|TRBV6-2/TRBV6-3
TGTGCCAGCAGACAGGGTGGTTATCAGCCCCAGCATTTT
CASRQGGYQPQHF
>NA|TRBJ1-1|NA|TRBV6-5
TGTGCCAGCAGTTACTCGATGGTGGCAGGAGGGACTGAAGCTTTCTTT
CASSYSMVAGGTEAFF
>NA|TRBJ2-2|NA|TRBV7-2
TGTGCCAGCAGCTTAGGGCCTTTGTCCGGGGAGCTGTTTTTT
CASSLGPLSGELFF
>NA|TRBJ1-1|NA|TRBV7-9
TGTGCCAGCAGCCCGAATGAGTTCGTCGTAGCTTTCTTT
CASSPNEFVVAFF
>few|TRBJ2-3|TRBD2|TRBV6-2/TRBV6-3
TGTGCCAGCAGACTCTTCGGGCGGGGGACAGATACGCAGTATTTT
CASRLFGRGTDTQYF
>few|TRBJ2-1|NA|TRBV6-5
TGTGCCAGCAGTTACTCTGGGGCGCCGAGCTCCTACAATGAGCAGTTCTTC
CASSYSGAPSSYNEQFF
>NA|TRBJ1-2|NA|TRBV19
TGTGCCAGTAGTATACGGATATCCCTCGGCTACACCTTC
CASSIRISLGYTF
>NA|TRBJ1-2|NA|TRBV13
TGTGCCAGCAGTTTCCAGGGAGGTGGCTACACCTTC
CASSFQGGGYTF
>NA|TRBJ1-5|NA|TRBV5-6
TGTGCCAGCAGCTTGAGGGATCAGCCCCAGCATTTT
CASSLRDQPQHF
>NA|TRBJ1-3|NA|TRBV20-1
TGCAGTGCTCCGTCGGGCTCTGGAAACACCATATATTTT
CSAPSGSGNTIYF
>NA|TRBJ2-3|NA|TRBV7-6
TGTGCCAGCAGCCCGGGTTTTGCCGGGGATACGCAGTATTTT
CASSPGFAGDTQYF
>few|TRBJ2-2|NA|TRBV7-3
TGTGCCAGCAGCCCCCAAAGCCGGATGACGAACACCGGGGAGCTGTTTTTT
CASSPQSRMTNTGELFF
>NA|TRBJ2-5|NA|TRBV5-5
TGTGCCAGCAGCTTGAGGTCCGCGCGGGGTGAAGAGACCCAGTACTTC
CASSLRSARGEETQYF
>NA|TRBJ1-2|TRBD1|TRBV11-3
TGTGCCAGCAGCTTCCGGGACAGACGAGGCTACACCTTC
CASSFRDRRGYTF
>NA|TRBJ1-2|NA|TRBV20-1
TGCAGTGCTAGCGCTACCACAGGGCGCTATGGCTACACCTTC
CSASATTGRYGYTF
>NA|TRBJ1-5|NA|TRBV18
TGTGCCAGCTCACGGACAGCACAAGAGCAGCCCCAGCATTTT
CASSRTAQEQPQHF
>NA|TRBJ1-2|TRBD1|TRBV6-1
TGTGCCAGCACACGGGACAGGGACGGCTATGGCTACACCTTC
CASTRDRDGYGYTF
>NA|TRBJ1-1|NA|TRBV11-3
TGTGCCAGCAGCATGTCACTGGGCACTGAAGCTTTCTTT
CASSMSLGTEAFF